The following is a TCR beta chain sequence with its context. Other DNA sequences in this sample translate to the same CDR3. Sequencing used immunoSEQ multiplex PCR; TCRdb keeps in-frame clones, though not all of them. The profile shows around 45,000 clones, roughly three quarters of them singletons. This CDR3 has 14 residues. The germline V gene encodes CDR1 SGHRS and CDR2 YFSETQ. The V gene lost 0 bases and the J gene lost 4 bases, with 10 bases spanning the gap. This sample stems from a study of OX40 agonist ivuxolimab in advanced cancers. The chain is built from TRBV5-1 and TRBJ2-5, with D perhaps TRBD1 (6 bases). This clonotype was sampled from an adult with an advanced solid tumor such as melanoma, head and neck, liver or kidney cancer. The specimen was CD4+ or CD8+ T cells sorted from blood, collected in a trial of the OX40 agonist ivuxolimab. CDR3 sequence: CASSLAGERETQYF. The CDR3 DNA sequence: TGCGCCAGCAGCTTGGCAGGGGAACGAGAGACCCAGTACTTC.